The T cell receptor beta chain described here comes from a study of blood T cells in healthy people across ages. Study in general: Roughly one uniquely barcoded beta molecule per two T cells was captured.

Together with a sample-barcoded 5' primer, a J-beta primer mix was included in a second PCR lasting about 6 to 11 cycles. Each CDR3 protein gets one entry after TCRdb re-called the 5' RACE reads with MiXCR. The sample holds 500,000 to 650,000 distinct CDR3 sequences, about a quarter seen once. The germline CDR1 and CDR2 sequences are MNHEY and SVGEGT. The CDR3 extends over 17 amino acids. Findings and limits, study-wide: When set beside aged donors, long-lived donors presented more naive CD4+ cells and higher diversity.

Comment on this clonotype: The antigen remains unidentified.

Separately, the same data were catalogued under a study of T cells of mothers and their children. That report adds: Pairs that are related and pairs that are unrelated have TCR recombination output shaped similarly by thymic selection. Relative to unrelated pairs, biologically related mother-child dyads exhibited marginally greater, non-significant overlap.

This chain links TRBV6-2 or TRBV6-3 with TRBJ2-5; 14 bases map to TRBD2. The J call is in doubt because the DNA end fits TRBJ2-7 better. Sequencing used blood. The receptor was isolated from a boy younger than 10 in good health. For the CDR3, the DNA is TGTGCCAGCAGCCCTAATCGACGACTAGCGGGAGGGTACGAGCAGTACTTC. Translation: CASSPNRRLAGGYEQYF.